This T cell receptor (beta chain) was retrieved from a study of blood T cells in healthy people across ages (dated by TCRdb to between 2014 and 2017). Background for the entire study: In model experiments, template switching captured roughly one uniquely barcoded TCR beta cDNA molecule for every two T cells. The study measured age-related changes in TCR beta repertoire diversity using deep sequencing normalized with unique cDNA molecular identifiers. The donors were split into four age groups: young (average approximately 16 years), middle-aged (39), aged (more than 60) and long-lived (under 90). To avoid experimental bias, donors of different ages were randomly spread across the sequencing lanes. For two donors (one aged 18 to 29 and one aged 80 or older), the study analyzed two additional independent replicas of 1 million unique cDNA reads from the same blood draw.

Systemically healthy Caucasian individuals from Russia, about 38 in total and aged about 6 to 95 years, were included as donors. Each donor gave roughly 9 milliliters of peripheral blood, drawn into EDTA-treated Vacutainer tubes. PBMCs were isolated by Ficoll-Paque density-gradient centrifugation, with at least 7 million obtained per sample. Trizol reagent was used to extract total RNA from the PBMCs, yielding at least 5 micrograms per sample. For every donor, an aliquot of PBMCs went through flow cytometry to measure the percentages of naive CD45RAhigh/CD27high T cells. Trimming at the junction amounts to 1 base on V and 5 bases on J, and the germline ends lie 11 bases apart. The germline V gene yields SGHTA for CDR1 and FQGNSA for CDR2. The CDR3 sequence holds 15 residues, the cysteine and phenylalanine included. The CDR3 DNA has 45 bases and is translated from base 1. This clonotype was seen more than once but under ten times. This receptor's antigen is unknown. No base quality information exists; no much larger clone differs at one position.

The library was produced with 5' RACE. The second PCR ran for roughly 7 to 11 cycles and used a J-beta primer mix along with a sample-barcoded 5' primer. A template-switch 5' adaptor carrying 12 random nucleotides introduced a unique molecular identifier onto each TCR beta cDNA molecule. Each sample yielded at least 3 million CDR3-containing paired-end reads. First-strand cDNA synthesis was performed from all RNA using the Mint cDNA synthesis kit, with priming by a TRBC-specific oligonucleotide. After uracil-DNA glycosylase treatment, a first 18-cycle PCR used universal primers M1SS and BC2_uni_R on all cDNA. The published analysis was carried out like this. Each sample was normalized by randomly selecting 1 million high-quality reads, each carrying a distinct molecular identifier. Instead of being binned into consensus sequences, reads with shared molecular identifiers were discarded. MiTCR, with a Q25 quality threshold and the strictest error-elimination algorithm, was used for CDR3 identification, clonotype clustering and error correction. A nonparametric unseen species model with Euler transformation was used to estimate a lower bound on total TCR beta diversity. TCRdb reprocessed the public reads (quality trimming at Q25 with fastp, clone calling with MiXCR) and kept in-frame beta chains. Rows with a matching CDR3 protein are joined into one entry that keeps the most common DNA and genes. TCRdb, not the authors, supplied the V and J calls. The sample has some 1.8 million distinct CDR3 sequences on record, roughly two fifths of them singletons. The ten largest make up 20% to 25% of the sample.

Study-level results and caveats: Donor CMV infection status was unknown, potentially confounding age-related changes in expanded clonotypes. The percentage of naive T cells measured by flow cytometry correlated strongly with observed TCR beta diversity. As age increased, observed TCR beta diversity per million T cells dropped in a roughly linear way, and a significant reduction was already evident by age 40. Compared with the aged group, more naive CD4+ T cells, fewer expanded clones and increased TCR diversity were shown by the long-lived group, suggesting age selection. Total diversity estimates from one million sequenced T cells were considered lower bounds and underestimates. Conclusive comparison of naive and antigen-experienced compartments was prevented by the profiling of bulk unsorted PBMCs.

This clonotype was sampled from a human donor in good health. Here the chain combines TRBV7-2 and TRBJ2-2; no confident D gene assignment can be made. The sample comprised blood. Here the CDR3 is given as CASSLEARKTGELFF. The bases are TGTGCCAGCAGCTTAGAGGCAAGAAAGACCGGGGAGCTGTTTTTT.